The present T cell receptor beta chain was sequenced within a study of blood T cell repertoires in COVID-19. Study details: T cells, B-cell-depleted T cells, or PBMCs supplied cDNA or gDNA.

This table comes from immunoSEQ multiplex PCR, and its TCRdb copy is limited to in-frame clones, with some not included. The table includes some 76,000 clones, about 89% detected once. This receptor was taken from a man in his fifties or sixties with acute or convalescent COVID-19. The sequencing input was peripheral blood.

CDR3 nucleotide sequence: TGCAGCGTTCAGGGGGCCGGGACCCAGTACTTC. It codes for CSVQGAGTQYF. The V gene is TRBV29-1, the J gene TRBJ2-5; TRBD1 agrees at 8 bases. In germline, CDR1 is SQVTM, CDR2 ANQGSEA. This CDR3 is 11 amino acids long. The junction had 3 bases not matched to a gene; V was cut back by 5 bases and J by 7 bases.